This T cell receptor (beta chain) was captured by sequencing in a study of blood T cell repertoires in COVID-19. Study information: Some COVID-19 samples were acute and others convalescent; all came from the United States, Italy and Spain.

A Seattle source enrolled patients during active infection and followed them longitudinally. In the authors' workflow: Reference gene primer amplification gave estimated nucleated cell counts. The protocol was immunoSEQ multiplex PCR, while the TCRdb copy is restricted to in-frame clones and leaves out a portion. Clone size and the V and J calls come from that table; the DNA yielded D and trimming. The sample lists roughly 570,000 clones, roughly nine tenths occurring once. This clone was detected a few times. The specimen was peripheral blood. The receptor was isolated from a woman between 45 and 60 years old with COVID-19, enrolled during active disease.

The CDR3: CATSRKGGNTEAFF. CDR3 bases: TGTGCCACCAGCAGAAAAGGGGGGAACACTGAAGCTTTCTTT. This chain connects TRBV15 to TRBJ1-1; maybe TRBD1 (6 bases). The CDR3 has 14 residues. Germline CDR1 is LNHNV and CDR2 is YYDKDF (reference sequence). V lost 2 bases to trimming and J lost 1 base, with 8 bases between them.